A single sample is the source of the 28 T cell receptor beta chains below, sequenced in a study of T cells in Graves' hyperthyroidism and ophthalmopathy. Template material for amplifying TCR beta CDR3 regions consisted of RNA transcripts. The HTBI primer set was used in a first-round RT-PCR of the TCR CDR3. One entry per CDR3 protein results from TCRdb running MiXCR on the multiplex PCR reads. The sample yields hundreds of thousands of distinct CDR3 sequences, roughly 15% seen once. The sequencing sample was made of blood. Receptor source: a woman between 45 and 65 years old with Graves' ophthalmopathy.

This clonotype has at least ten counts. This rearrangement joins TRBV29-1 to TRBJ1-1; perhaps TRBD1 as D (5 bases). CDR3 length equals 11 residues. Germline V lookup: CDR1 SQVTM, CDR2 ANQGSEA. V was shortened by 7 bases and J by 1 base, with 7 bases between the two germline ends. CDR3 in DNA: TGCAGCGGCCAGGGGAACACTGAAGCTTTCTTT. It encodes CSGQGNTEAFF. Complete variable domain (other parts from reference TRBV29-1 and TRBJ1-1): SAVISQKPSRDICQRGTSLTIQCQVDSQVTMMFWYRQQPGQSLTLIATANQGSEATYESGFVIDKFPISRPNLTFSTLTVSNMSPEDSSIYLCSGQGNTEAFFGQGTRLTVV.

This clonotype came up many times. This chain connects TRBV7-2 to TRBJ2-7; D gene unclear. The germline gives CDR1 SGHTA, CDR2 FQGNSA. The V end lost 5 bases, the J end lost 5 bases, and 16 bases lay between the germline ends. The CDR3 covers 14 residues. The CDR3 DNA reads as TGTGCCAGCAGCCGCCCCACCGGTATACACGAGCAGTACTTC. Translating gives CASSRPTGIHEQYF.

This clonotype was detected ten times or more. The chain has TRBV28 and TRBJ2-1; 7 nucleotides match TRBD1. The CDR3 spans 14 residues. With V trimmed by 3 bases and J by 8 bases, 7 bases remained unmatched. Per germline, CDR1 MDHEN and CDR2 SYDVKM. The CDR3: CASSFLTGVYEQFF. The CDR3 nucleotides are TGTGCCAGCAGTTTCTTAACAGGGGTCTATGAGCAGTTCTTC.

On this clonotype itself: This clone may be a read error of a much larger clone one base away. The chain joins TRBV10-3 to TRBJ1-1, with unresolved D. The CDR3 consists of 19 residues. The germline V gene has CDR1 ENHRY and CDR2 SYGVKD. Trimming took 3 bases from V and 0 from J, leaving 23 bases between them. CDR3 DNA sequence: TGTGCCATCAGTGACTCGAAGCCCGATGTTGCCCTTATGAACACTGAAGCTTTCTTT. It is translated as CAISDSKPDVALMNTEAFF.

Only a few counts were recorded for this clonotype. The chain carries TRBV29-1 and TRBJ2-3; 8 bases are shared with TRBD1. The CDR3 runs to 13 residues. Germline V gene data show CDR1 as SQVTM and CDR2 as ANQGSEA. V was clipped by 7 bases and J by 3 bases; unmatched bases: 6. CDR3 sequence (DNA): TGCAGCGGCCCGGGACAGGTGACAGATACGCAGTATTTT. The encoded protein is CSGPGQVTDTQYF.

This clonotype has ten or more counts. The rearrangement joins TRBV15 to TRBJ1-1; D not resolved. The V gene lost 1 base and the J gene lost 0 bases, with 9 bases spanning the gap. Germline V gene lookup returns CDR1 LNHNV and CDR2 YYDKDF (reference sequence). The CDR3 has 15 amino acids. In DNA form, the CDR3 reads TGTGCCACCAGCAGAGCGGGTGCTTTGAACACTGAAGCTTTCTTT. Translated: CATSRAGALNTEAFF.

The chain joins TRBV28 to TRBJ2-7; 7 bases align to TRBD1. V lost 4 bases, J lost 0 bases, and 6 bases stayed unmatched. The germline V gene encodes CDR1 MDHEN and CDR2 SYDVKM. This CDR3 is built from 15 residues. DNA for the CDR3: TGTGCCAGCAGTTCAGGACAGGCAACCTCCTACGAGCAGTACTTC. It yields the protein CASSSGQATSYEQYF.

The table lists this clonotype with many counts. The V gene is TRBV2, the J gene TRBJ1-1; the match to TRBD1 covers 7 bases. The CDR3 loop spans 15 amino acids. Losses at the gene ends were 7 bases for V and 1 base for J; bases not matched to a gene: 9. Germline CDR1 SNHLY, CDR2 FYNNEI. Here the CDR3 reads CASKRDRGGNTEAFF. In DNA, the CDR3 is TGTGCCAGCAAAAGGGACAGAGGGGGGAACACTGAAGCTTTCTTT.

Note on this clonotype: Mismatch with germline at one junction end may stem from a read error. The V and J genes are TRBV4-3 and TRBJ2-1; 9 bases agree with TRBD2. CDR1 and CDR2 (germline): LGHNA, YSLEER. The CDR3 contains 14 residues. The chain's CDR3 is CASSQDSRGGAQVF. In DNA, the CDR3 is TGCGCCAGCAGCCAAGACTCCCGCGGGGGGGCCCAGGTCTTC.

The rearrangement uses TRBV5-4 and TRBJ2-7, with 16 bases matching TRBD2. This CDR3 region has 16 residues. The V segment lost 3 bases and the J segment 6 bases; nucleotides outside the gene matches: 6. From germline, CDR1 is SGHNT and CDR2 YYREEE (reference sequence). The CDR3 is CASSSGTSGRAGEQYF. In DNA form, the CDR3 reads TGTGCCAGCAGCTCTGGGACTAGCGGGAGGGCTGGCGAGCAGTACTTC. The entire variable domain, with the rest obtained from reference TRBV5-4 and TRBJ2-7, is as follows: ETGVTQSPTHLIKTRGQQVTLRCSSQSGHNTVSWYQQALGQGPQFIFQYYREEENGRGNFPPRFSGLQFPNYSSELNVNALELDDSALYLCASSSGTSGRAGEQYFGPGTRLTVT.

This clonotype was picked up many times. The chain is built from TRBV7-3 and TRBJ2-3; D possibly corresponds to TRBD2 (5 bases). Germline CDR1 is SGHTA and CDR2 is FQGTGA. There are 16 residues in the CDR3. Trimming cost V 5 bases and J 2 bases, with 17 bases left between them. The CDR3 DNA sequence: TGTGCCAGCAGCACGACTGGCGGGCCTTACACAGATACGCAGTATTTT. It specifies CASSTTGGPYTDTQYF. The full variable domain, completed using reference TRBV7-3 and TRBJ2-3, is GAGVSQTPSNKVTEKGKYVELRCDPISGHTALYWYRQSLGQGPEFLIYFQGTGAADDSGLPNDRFFAVRPEGSVSTLKIQRTERGDSAVYLCASSTTGGPYTDTQYFGPGTRLTVL.

This clonotype was counted at least ten times. This sequence joins TRBV28 and TRBJ2-7; either TRBD1 or TRBD2 may supply D (6 bases each). The CDR3 has 15 residues. Germline CDR1 reads MDHEN; CDR2 reads SYDVKM. V was cut by 6 bases and J by 2 bases, with 17 bases left in between. The CDR3 is CASRPRERGTYEQYF. CDR3 in DNA: TGTGCCAGCAGACCTCGGGAGAGGGGGACCTACGAGCAGTACTTC.

This clonotype has only a few counts. The rearrangement uses TRBV19 and TRBJ2-3; D is undetermined. Trimming removed 2 bases from V and 4 bases from J, with 10 bases in between. CDR1 and CDR2 (germline): LNHDA, SQIVND (reference sequence). The length of the CDR3 is 14 residues. This CDR3 reads CASSIRLVADTQYF. CDR3 in DNA: TGTGCCAGTAGTATAAGGCTAGTGGCAGATACGCAGTATTTT.

Concerning this clonotype itself: A much larger clone is a single base away; this may be a read error. V is TRBV30 and J is TRBJ1-1; D is possibly TRBD1 (5 bases). Germline lookup yields CDR1 GTSNPN and CDR2 SVGIG (reference sequence). This CDR3 has 15 residues. In DNA form, the CDR3 reads TGTGCCCGGAGCAGCTGGCGGGGGTTGAACACTGAAGCTTTCTTT. It codes for CARSSWRGLNTEAFF.

In this sample, this clonotype turned up many times. The rearrangement uses TRBV3-1 and TRBJ2-1, with D possibly TRBD1 on 6 matching bases. The CDR3 sequence is 15 residues long. V was shortened by 3 bases and J by 3 bases, with 12 bases between the two germline ends. Germline CDR1 and CDR2: LGHDT and YNNKEL (reference sequence). The CDR3 DNA reads as TGTGCCAGCAGCCACCCCGGACAGCTCTACAATGAGCAGTTCTTC. Protein product: CASSHPGQLYNEQFF.

This clonotype was detected many times. The rearrangement links TRBV7-6 to TRBJ2-3, with 9 bases identical to TRBD2. In germline, CDR1 is SGHVS, CDR2 FNYEAQ. The CDR3 covers 16 residues. Unmatched junction bases numbered 6, after V lost 5 bases and J lost 0 bases. CDR3 DNA: TGTGCCAGCAGCATCCGACTAGCGGTTAGCACAGATACGCAGTATTTT. This codes for CASSIRLAVSTDTQYF.

There are a few counts of this clonotype. The chain is built from TRBV25-1 and TRBJ1-5; TRBD1 matches 7 bases. This CDR3 has 19 residues. J gave up 3 bases and V 2 bases, and 16 bases lay outside the gene matches. The germline CDR1 and CDR2 sequences are MGHDK and SYGVNS. DNA for the CDR3: TGTGCCAGCAGTGAAGGACAGGCCAGCCGCGAAGTCGACAATCAGCCCCAGCATTTT. Amino acids: CASSEGQASREVDNQPQHF. The whole variable domain, filled in from reference TRBV25-1 and TRBJ1-5, reads EADIYQTPRYLVIGTGKKITLECSQTMGHDKMYWYQQDPGMELHLIHYSYGVNSTEKGDLSSESTVSRIRTEHFPLTLESARPSHTSQYLCASSEGQASREVDNQPQHFGDGTRLSIL.

In regard to this clonotype: One end of the junction varies from germline; a read error may be responsible. The V gene is TRBV5-1, the J gene TRBJ2-3; TRBD2 matches at 8 bases. CDR1 and CDR2 (germline): SGHRS, YFSETQ. CDR3 size: 16 residues. The CDR3 region is CASSQDRSGSGDTQYF. CDR3 coding DNA: TGTGCCAGCAGCCAAGATAGGAGCGGGAGCGGCGATACGCAGTATTTT.

This clonotype occurred a few times. V gene TRBV11-2 combines with J gene TRBJ1-2; D is ambiguous. Germline V CDR1 and CDR2: SGHAT, FQNNGV. Trimming pared 3 bases from V and 6 bases from J, leaving 11 bases between. CDR3 size: 13 residues. The CDR3 DNA reads as TGTGCCAGCAGCTTCCGCCAGCACAATGGCTACACCTTC. Translation gives CASSFRQHNGYTF.

This chain uses TRBV14 with TRBJ2-3; no firm D call. This CDR3 comprises 15 residues. Trimming pared 2 bases from V and 6 bases from J, leaving 15 bases between. Per germline, CDR1 SGHDN and CDR2 FVKESK. In DNA form, the CDR3 reads TGTGCCAGCAGCCAATCCCGCTTCTTGAGGGATACGCAGTATTTT. Its protein is CASSQSRFLRDTQYF.

The V gene is TRBV6-1, the J gene TRBJ2-1, with 13 bases lining up with TRBD2. The CDR3 spans 14 residues. V lost 7 bases, J lost 9 bases, and 6 bases stayed unmatched. The V gene's germline CDR1 is MNHNS and CDR2 SASEGT. In nucleotides, the CDR3 is TGTGCCAGCAAACTAGCGGGAGGGCCTGGTGAGCAGTTCTTC. Its translation is CASKLAGGPGEQFF.

This clonotype was seen repeatedly, ten times or more. The CDR3 protein is CASSRQGANTEAFF. The DNA for the CDR3 is TGTGCCAGCAGTAGACAGGGGGCGAACACTGAAGCTTTCTTT. The gene calls are TRBV27 and TRBJ1-1; 10 bases align to TRBD1. The V gene's germline CDR1 is MNHEY and CDR2 SMNVEV (reference sequence). This CDR3 has 14 residues. Trimming cost V 5 bases and J 1 base; bases outside gene matches: 1.

At least ten counts were recorded for this clonotype. V usage is TRBV20-1 and J usage is TRBJ1-2, with TRBD1 matching 9 bases. Trimming at V came to 3 bases and at J to 2 bases, leaving 1 base not matched to a gene. The V gene's germline CDR1 is DFQATT and CDR2 SNEGSKA (reference sequence). The length of the CDR3 is 13 residues. The CDR3 DNA is TGCAGTGCTAGGGGGACAGGGAACTATGGCTACACCTTC. It specifies CSARGTGNYGYTF.

In regard to this clonotype: A much larger clone lies one base from this, so it may be a read error. In DNA form, the CDR3 reads TGTGCCGCCAGTGGAAACGGCCTAAACACTGAAGCTTTCTTT. Amino acids: CAASGNGLNTEAFF. V is TRBV24-1 and J is TRBJ1-1, with D unresolved. Germline V CDR1 and CDR2: KGHDR, SFDVKD. CDR3 length: 14 residues.

This clonotype showed up just a few times. This chain links TRBV30 with TRBJ2-3, with a possible D match to TRBD1 (6 bases). The CDR3 covers 15 residues. Trimming left V 2 bases short and J 2 bases short, with 14 bases between. CDR1 is GTSNPN, CDR2 SVGIG, per germline (reference sequence). The DNA for the CDR3 is TGTGCCTGGAGTCCTCAGGGGCTACTCACAGATACGCAGTATTTT. This sequence encodes CAWSPQGLLTDTQYF.

This clonotype was seen at least ten times. The chain couples TRBV29-1 to TRBJ2-1, with D possibly being TRBD1 (6 bases). The CDR3 spans 16 residues. Germline assignment: CDR1 SQVTM and CDR2 ANQGSEA. V dropped 2 bases and J dropped 0 bases, with 14 bases sitting between them. The CDR3 DNA reads as TGCAGCGTTGAAAGTTCGGCGGACAGCTCCTACAATGAGCAGTTCTTC. This gives the protein CSVESSADSSYNEQFF.

This clonotype was seen repeatedly, ten times or more. The V and J genes are TRBV28 and TRBJ2-7, with D unclear. V gave up 6 bases and J gave up 7 bases, with 13 bases separating them. This CDR3 has 12 amino acids. Germline assignment: CDR1 MDHEN and CDR2 SYDVKM. The CDR3 spells CASRSVRWEQYF. CDR3 nucleotides: TGTGCCAGCAGGTCAGTCAGATGGGAGCAGTACTTC.

This clonotype has ten or more counts. This sequence joins TRBV7-3 and TRBJ1-6; the match to TRBD1 covers 7 bases. Germline V gives CDR1 SGHTA, CDR2 FQGTGA. The CDR3 has 13 residues. Losses at the gene ends were 5 bases for V and 10 bases for J; bases not matched to a gene: 5. CDR3 DNA sequence: TGTGCCAGCAGCGCGACAGGGATGTCACCCCTCCACTTT. It codes for CASSATGMSPLHF.